The 6 T cell receptor beta chains in this list originate from one sample, sequenced in a study of T cell changes during pregnancy in multiple sclerosis. Sequencing used immunoSEQ multiplex PCR; TCRdb keeps in-frame clones, though not all of them. The repertoire holds 50,000 to 70,000 clones, with roughly nine tenths as singletons. The sequencing used peripheral blood, collected in the third trimester of pregnancy. These receptors came from a female donor in good health, enrolled as a control in a pregnancy study.

The chain links TRBV2 to TRBJ1-4; perhaps TRBD1 as D (5 bases). Deletions cut 10 bases from V and 0 bases from J, with 21 bases between. The germline V gene encodes CDR1 SNHLY and CDR2 FYNNEI. CDR3 size: 17 residues. CDR3: CATRTLEVVATNEKLFF. For the CDR3, the DNA is TGTGCCACACGGACATTAGAAGTCGTTGCAACTAATGAAAAACTGTTTTTT.

The CDR3 DNA sequence: TGTGCCAGCAGAAAAGGGGGACAGGGAGTAGGCTATGGCTACACCTTC. Amino acids: CASRKGGQGVGYGYTF. The chain links TRBV2 to TRBJ1-2, with TRBD1 identical over 9 bases. The CDR3 runs to 16 residues. J was trimmed by 4 bases and V by 6 bases; bases with no gene match: 12. Per the germline V gene, CDR1 is SNHLY and CDR2 is FYNNEI.

The rearrangement joins TRBV18 to TRBJ2-3; TRBD2 matches at 9 bases. CDR3 length equals 17 residues. Germline CDR1 is KGHSH and CDR2 is LQKENI. V shed 0 bases and J 1 base; nucleotides not matched to a gene: 5. The CDR3 DNA reads TGTGCCAGCTCACCACCGACTTGGACTAGCGGCACAGATACGCAGTATTTT. Translated: CASSPPTWTSGTDTQYF.

The CDR3 coding sequence is TGTGCCAGCAGTGGTTCGGGGTCCTCCTACGAGCAGTACTTC. Translation: CASSGSGSSYEQYF. This sequence joins TRBV2 and TRBJ2-7, with D possibly TRBD2 on 5 matching bases. The CDR3 has 14 residues. The V and J ends lost 4 bases and 0 bases respectively, with 10 bases between them. Germline-derived CDR1 and CDR2 are SNHLY and FYNNEI.

The chain carries TRBV6-6 and TRBJ1-2, with D unresolved. Trimming stripped 4 bases from V and 4 bases from J, with 4 bases between. Germline V gene data show CDR1 as MNHNY and CDR2 as SVGAGI (reference sequence). This CDR3 has 11 amino acids. The CDR3 reads CASSSLYGYTF. The CDR3 DNA sequence: TGTGCCAGCAGTTCACTCTATGGCTACACCTTC.

V usage is TRBV7-9 and J usage is TRBJ2-2; D ambiguous. The V gene's germline CDR1 is SEHNR and CDR2 FQNEAQ (reference sequence). The CDR3 spans 14 residues. Trimming took off 8 bases at V and 0 bases at J, with 10 bases between the two ends. CDR3 sequence reads: CASSETPNTGELFF. As DNA, the CDR3 is TGTGCCAGCTCTGAGACACCGAACACCGGGGAGCTGTTTTTT.